What follows are 2 T cell receptor beta chains derived from one specimen sequenced in a study of OX40 agonist ivuxolimab in advanced cancers. Clones were read by immunoSEQ multiplex PCR, and TCRdb kept only the in-frame ones, dropping some. The table includes 52,000 or so clones, 88% detected once. Sequences were derived from CD4+ or CD8+ T cells sorted from blood, sampled in a trial of the OX40 agonist ivuxolimab. The receptors were sampled from an adult with an advanced solid tumor such as melanoma, head and neck, liver or kidney cancer.

This clone showed up just a few times. J is TRBJ1-2 and V is TRBV7-9; D might be TRBD1 (5 bases). There are 15 residues in the CDR3. CDR1 is SEHNR and CDR2 is FQNEAQ in the germline V gene (reference sequence). Deletions cut 4 bases from V and 0 bases from J, with 12 bases between. CDR3 protein: CASSSGWGSNYGYTF. CDR3 nucleotides: TGTGCCAGCAGCTCAGGGTGGGGATCTAACTATGGCTACACCTTC.

The chain couples TRBV5-1 to TRBJ1-1; the D gene is possibly TRBD1 (5 bases). Germline CDR1 is SGHRS and CDR2 is YFSETQ. V lost 0 bases to trimming and J lost 1 base, with 10 bases between them. This CDR3 contains 15 residues. The CDR3 here is CASSLVGGENTEAFF. Here the CDR3 DNA reads TGCGCCAGCAGCTTGGTTGGAGGGGAGAACACTGAAGCTTTCTTT.